Described below is a single T cell receptor beta chain sequence and its context. This clone has only a few counts. Its binding antigen is unknown. Base qualities are not recorded, but no much larger clone differs from it by a single base. The sample comes from a study of shared clonotypes between healthy human individuals (dated by TCRdb to about 2020). The study in broad terms: A couple of women and three men aged 18 to 49 years were included in the cohort. Different laboratories and diverse techniques were used to prepare libraries and sequence TCR repertoires, to increase sequencing depth and limit assay-specific biases. Leukapheresis yielded between about 0.94 and 8.9 billion PBMCs per donor. Blood TCR repertoires of roughly five healthy adults were deeply sequenced to estimate repertoire size and the extent of clonotype sharing between individuals.

Counted from cysteine to phenylalanine, this CDR3 has 15 amino acids. The retained sequence is limited to the CDR3, 45 bases, with the frame set at the first base. CDR1 and CDR2 are read off the germline V gene as SGHRS and YFSETQ. V loses 1 base, J loses 0 bases, and the germline ends lie 8 bases apart. Results and caveats for the whole study, not just this receptor: The small number of donors limited the genetic and exposure-history diversity represented. Pairwise subsampling indicated that sequencing depth was expected to affect the degree of clonotype sharing among donors. Sampling was restricted to blood, and TCR repertoires in tissues likely differ from the TCR repertoires found in blood.

Healthy HIV-negative adults with no recently reported acute infections or vaccinations were included as donors. Every donor was a Caucasian adult living in Nashville, Tennessee, USA. For unsorted samples, about 87 million PBMCs were counted, and genomic DNA was extracted using the QIAamp DNA Blood Mini kit. After blood collection by leukapheresis, PBMCs were isolated using Ficoll-Histopaque density gradient centrifugation and then cryopreserved in the vapor phase of liquid nitrogen. Using the deep immunoSEQ assay, multiplex PCR amplified TCR CDR3 regions from genomic DNA. Genomic DNA extracted from each cell subset was distributed evenly over all wells of several immunoSEQ 96-well plates, and each plate served as one replicate. Each replicate PCR for unsorted PBMC received 300 to 350 ng genomic DNA, equal to tens of thousands of T cell genomes. Ten immunoSEQ deep assay plates were used to sequence unsorted PBMC genomic DNA. The purified libraries were quantified using a Qubit 3.0 fluorometer, sized with a Bioanalyzer 2100, and then quantified again using the KAPA Library Quantification kit. A separate single-read 150-cycle Illumina NextSeq 550 flow cell was used to sequence each immunoSEQ 96-well plate. As for the original processing: Because the immunoSEQ output included only junctional sequences and no quality scores, the filtering could not be the same as the filtering used for full-length reads. Sequences were annotated with PyIR, a Python wrapper for IgBLAST v1.9, using IMGT germline references to assign V/J genes and CDR3. Any read was removed if the V/J assignment was weak (E-value above 1e-6), the CDR3 was missing, or the read contained stop codons, out-of-frame junctions, or ambiguous translated residues. V3J clonotypes were defined as sequences sharing the same inferred V gene, J gene, and CDR3 amino acid sequence. To compute the percentage overlap between repertoires, the number of shared unique clonotypes was divided by the size of the smaller repertoire. Repertoire richness was assessed with RTK rarefaction, the Chao1 estimator, and Recon v2.1 estimates of unobserved clonotypes. This immuneACCESS table, as held by TCRdb, lists in-frame sequences with V and J called but not all clones. Of the missing ones, under half trace to an unresolved V gene in checked studies; the others have no known cause. V and J calls and clone size are copied from that table; D and trimming were computed from the DNA. Here the sample has fewer than 600,000 clones; over 60% occur a single time. Of the sample, more than 10% falls within the top ten clones.

The TCR originated in a woman between 40 and 55 years old in good health. Some clones in this sample may be carry-over from other donors' samples. The sequence joins TRBV5-1 to TRBJ2-1, and perhaps TRBD2 as D gene, on 6 matching bases. Sequencing input: PBMCs. The nucleotides read TGCGCCAGCAGCTTGCGGGAGAGCTCCTACAATGAGCAGTTCTTC. It translates to CASSLRESSYNEQFF.